A single sample gave rise to the 25 T cell receptor beta chains below, sequenced in a study of post-analysis software for immune sequencing data. The antigens for these receptors are not known. Study-wide results and limits: TRBV5-6, TRBV5-1 and TRBV20-1 were among about 5 TRBV segments more frequent in patients than controls.

The TCR beta cDNA libraries carried unique molecular identifiers. TCRdb ran MiXCR on the PCR reads and lists one entry per CDR3 protein. The table has 820,000 or so distinct CDR3 sequences, about 50% seen once. Source material: blood. The receptors shown here come from a girl under 18 with multiple sclerosis.

This clonotype was seen a handful of times. The chain is built from TRBV4-1 and TRBJ2-7, with D perhaps TRBD1 (5 bases). Between the trimmed V and J ends, which lost 1 base and 5 bases, there was a span of 18 bases. This CDR3 contains 16 residues. The germline CDR1 and CDR2 sequences are MGHRA and YSYEKL. The DNA of the CDR3 is TGCGCCAGCAGCCAAGGGGGCAGGGCCTCTTGGGACGAGCAGTACTTC. It is translated as CASSQGGRASWDEQYF.

The chain employs TRBV4-1 and TRBJ2-7; D gene unclear. This CDR3 has 13 residues. Trimming took 0 bases from V and 4 from J, leaving 7 bases between them. From germline, CDR1 is MGHRA and CDR2 YSYEKL. The chain's CDR3 is CASSQDVGYEQYF. The CDR3 region has the DNA TGCGCCAGCAGCCAAGATGTAGGGTACGAGCAGTACTTC.

The V call is TRBV20-1, the J call TRBJ2-1; 10 bases are a match to TRBD2. Germline loops: CDR1 DFQATT, CDR2 SNEGSKA (reference sequence). Trimming cost V 5 bases and J 7 bases; bases outside gene matches: 14. This CDR3 is built from 16 residues. The CDR3 DNA follows: TGCAGTGCTTCCAGCGTGCTAGCGGGAGTGAGGAATGAGCAGTTCTTC. This codes for CSASSVLAGVRNEQFF.

The chain links TRBV20-1 to TRBJ1-6; 7 nucleotides line up with TRBD1. The CDR3 covers 15 residues. The germline V gene has CDR1 DFQATT and CDR2 SNEGSKA (reference sequence). V trimming: 1 base; J trimming: 5 bases; junction bases outside the gene matches: 5. The CDR3 is CSARAPGQNNSPLHF. DNA of the CDR3: TGCAGTGCTAGAGCCCCGGGACAGAATAATTCACCCCTCCACTTT.

This chain connects TRBV5-1 to TRBJ1-4, with D possibly TRBD1 on 6 matching bases. V lost 0 bases to trimming and J lost 7 bases, with 13 bases between them. Germline V lookup: CDR1 SGHRS, CDR2 YFSETQ. The CDR3 loop spans 15 amino acids. The CDR3 coding sequence is TGCGCCAGCAGCTTGGCAGGGGAGGTTGGTGAAAAACTGTTTTTT. This sequence encodes CASSLAGEVGEKLFF.

The genes are TRBV18 and TRBJ2-7; possibly TRBD2 for D (5 bases). With 3 bases removed from V and 3 bases from J, the gap between germline ends came to 9 bases. The CDR3 spans 13 residues. Germline CDR1 and CDR2: KGHSH and LQKENI. The CDR3 DNA sequence: TGTGCCAGCTCACCTGATCGGGACTACGAGCAGTACTTC. This encodes CASSPDRDYEQYF.

The chain joins TRBV3-1 to TRBJ2-1, with D unclear. Germline CDR1 is LGHDT and CDR2 is YNNKEL (reference sequence). This CDR3 region has 14 residues. The V gene lost 2 bases and the J gene lost 8 bases, with 13 bases spanning the gap. CDR3 nucleotides: TGTGCCAGCAGCCAATTCTTCGGAGCCCATGAGCAGTTCTTC. The encoded protein is CASSQFFGAHEQFF.

The chain joins TRBV5-5 to TRBJ2-1, with 7 positions matching TRBD1. From germline, CDR1 is SGHKS and CDR2 YYEKEE (reference sequence). Trimming removed 4 bases from V and 0 bases from J; junction bases left unmatched: 7. The CDR3 runs 16 residues. The chain's CDR3 is CASSPEGTASYNEQFF. The CDR3 DNA is TGTGCCAGCAGCCCCGAAGGGACAGCCTCCTACAATGAGCAGTTCTTC.

There are a few counts of this clonotype. The chain carries TRBV5-1 and TRBJ1-1; no clear D. CDR1 is SGHRS, CDR2 YFSETQ, per germline. The V gene lost 0 bases and the J gene lost 2 bases, with 11 bases spanning the gap. The CDR3 has 15 amino acids. As DNA, the CDR3 is TGCGCCAGCAGCTTGGATGAGGGCCATAACACTGAAGCTTTCTTT. Protein sequence: CASSLDEGHNTEAFF.

The chain couples TRBV28 to TRBJ2-3, with D maybe TRBD2 (6 bases). Germline V gives CDR1 MDHEN, CDR2 SYDVKM. Trimming removed 1 base from V and 1 base from J, with 9 bases in between. The CDR3 has 15 residues. CDR3 loop: CASSLLTGGTDTQYF. The CDR3 DNA reads TGTGCCAGCAGTTTATTAACGGGGGGCACAGATACGCAGTATTTT.

V usage is TRBV7-9 and J usage is TRBJ2-1; unclear D gene. Looked up from germline, CDR1 is SEHNR and CDR2 is FQNEAQ (reference sequence). Between the trimmed V and J ends, which lost 2 bases and 10 bases, there was a span of 15 bases. The CDR3 runs 14 residues. The CDR3, as DNA: TGTGCCAGCAGCTTATGGGGATCAGAGGAGGAGCAGTTCTTC. This sequence encodes CASSLWGSEEEQFF.

Comments on this clonotype: The limits of the CDR3 on the DNA are not certain, so only TCRdb's listed CDR3 is given. J is TRBJ2-1 and V is TRBV20-1; the table's TRBD2 call for D was not verified on the DNA. The CDR3 is 15 residues long, ends included. Germline V gene sequence: CDR1 DFQATT, CDR2 SNEGSKA (reference sequence). The CDR3 protein is CSVRPARDFGNEQFF.

DNA of the CDR3: TGCAGTGCCACTGGAGGAAACAATGAGCAGTTCTTC. Residues: CSATGGNNEQFF. The V gene is TRBV20-1, the J gene TRBJ2-1, with D possibly being TRBD2 (5 bases). Trimming removed 6 bases at V and 5 bases at J, with 11 bases between. Germline assignment: CDR1 DFQATT and CDR2 SNEGSKA (reference sequence). The CDR3 has 12 amino acids.

CDR3 protein: CASSYSKYDGEQYF. DNA of the CDR3: TGTGCCAGCAGTTACTCGAAGTACGACGGCGAGCAGTACTTC. The chain links TRBV6-5 to TRBJ2-7, with D unresolved. Looked up from germline, CDR1 is MNHEY and CDR2 is SVGAGI. Trimming pared 0 bases from V and 6 bases from J, leaving 12 bases between. The CDR3 is made up of 14 amino acids.

J is TRBJ2-7 and V is TRBV24-1, with TRBD2 matching over 9 bases. The germline CDR1 and CDR2 sequences are KGHDR and SFDVKD. The CDR3 covers 15 residues. J was trimmed by 0 bases and V by 4 bases; bases with no gene match: 3. Written as DNA, the CDR3 is TGTGCCACCAGTGACTTTAGCGGGGGCTCCTACGAGCAGTACTTC. This encodes CATSDFSGGSYEQYF.

This clonotype was picked up a small number of times. The J gene is TRBJ1-2, the V gene TRBV12-3 or TRBV12-4; D gene uncertain. This CDR3 region has 14 residues. Trimming shortened V by 4 bases and J by 0 bases, and 9 bases separated the two germline ends. Written as DNA, the CDR3 is TGTGCCAGCAGTTCGGGAAATTCTAACTATGGCTACACCTTC. It codes for CASSSGNSNYGYTF.

This sequence joins TRBV5-1 and TRBJ2-4; tentative D call: TRBD2 (5 bases). The V end was cut by 5 bases, the J end by 1 base, with 16 bases between. The CDR3 has 16 amino acids. Germline loops: CDR1 SGHRS, CDR2 YFSETQ. CDR3 protein: CASRTDEGLAKNIQYF. The DNA of the CDR3 is TGCGCCAGCAGAACGGATGAGGGTTTGGCCAAAAACATTCAGTACTTC.

The chain carries TRBV5-6 and TRBJ1-2; D perhaps matches TRBD1 (5 bases). V lost 4 bases and J lost 2, with 12 bases in between. There are 14 residues in the CDR3. In germline, CDR1 is SGHDT, CDR2 YYEEEE. The CDR3 sequence is CASSPAGENYGYTF. The CDR3 DNA reads TGTGCCAGCAGCCCGGCGGGGGAGAACTATGGCTACACCTTC.

V and J are TRBV27 and TRBJ2-7, with D possibly being TRBD1 or TRBD2 (5 bases each). The V end was cut by 8 bases, the J end by 1 base, with 21 bases between. The CDR3 totals 16 residues. Germline CDR1 and CDR2: MNHEY and SMNVEV (reference sequence). CDR3 amino acids: CASASSSGPGSYEQYF. DNA for the CDR3: TGTGCCAGCGCCTCCTCCTCGGGACCAGGGTCCTACGAGCAGTACTTC.

The chain employs TRBV12-5 and TRBJ2-2, with D unresolved. The CDR3 contains 13 residues. Germline loops: CDR1 LGHNT, CDR2 FRNRAP. Trimming left V 2 bases short and J 6 bases short, with 7 bases between. The DNA for the CDR3 is TGTGCTAGTGGTTTGATGGTTTCCGGGGAGCTGTTTTTT. As protein: CASGLMVSGELFF.

This sequence joins TRBV14 and TRBJ2-2, with TRBD1 identical over 10 bases. In germline, CDR1 is SGHDN, CDR2 FVKESK. CDR3 length equals 18 residues. V lost 3 bases and J lost 3; bases outside the gene matches: 10. The CDR3 protein is CASSHRQGQGSHTGELFF. CDR3 DNA: TGTGCCAGCAGCCATCGGCAGGGACAGGGGTCGCACACCGGGGAGCTGTTTTTT.

The chain uses TRBV10-3 and TRBJ2-4; 9 bases match TRBD1. The DNA matches TRBJ2-7 better at its end, which makes the J call doubtful. CDR3 length: 13 amino acids. Germline CDR1 and CDR2: ENHRY and SYGVKD. As DNA, the CDR3 is TGTGCCATCAGTCGGGACAGGGATGGCGAGCAGTACTTC. Translating gives CAISRDRDGEQYF.

The rearrangement links TRBV20-1 to TRBJ1-1; TRBD1 aligns across 8 bases. This CDR3 comprises 13 residues. The trim removed 0 bases at V and 6 bases at J, leaving 3 bases unmatched. Germline loops: CDR1 DFQATT, CDR2 SNEGSKA (reference sequence). The CDR3 spells CSARERQGSEAFF. The CDR3 DNA follows: TGCAGTGCTAGAGAAAGACAGGGGTCTGAAGCTTTCTTT.

The chain is built from TRBV4-1 and TRBJ2-4, with TRBD1 matching over 9 bases. TRBJ2-7 matches the DNA end more closely, so the J call is doubtful. Germline values: CDR1 MGHRA, CDR2 YSYEKL. CDR3 length: 15 residues. In DNA, the CDR3 is TGCGCCAGCAGCCTAGCGCCGGGACAGGGAAACGAGCAGTACTTC. Translation gives CASSLAPGQGNEQYF.

The chain links TRBV12-3 or TRBV12-4 to TRBJ2-4; maybe TRBD1 (5 bases). The better agreement between TRBJ2-7 and the DNA end casts doubt on the J call. The CDR3 loop spans 13 amino acids. In DNA form, the CDR3 reads TGTGCCAGCAGCCCTCTGACAGTCTACGAGCAGTACTTC. Amino acid sequence: CASSPLTVYEQYF.